Shown below are 20 T cell receptor beta chains from a single sample sequenced in a study of shared clonotypes between healthy human individuals (dated by TCRdb to 2018 to 2020). The library was generated by the immunoSEQ multiplex PCR assay. TCRdb re-hosts the immuneACCESS table, in-frame sequences only. Its copies lack some clones; in the studies checked, an unresolved V gene accounts for under half of them, and the cause for the rest is not known. The table for this sample lists roughly 2 million clones; almost 96% of them were counted only once. In total, the top ten clones hold about 0.13% of the sample. Sequencing used naive CD4+ T cells sorted from blood. What the cell subset or site label conveys for this sample: CD45RA+ positively selected. These receptors came from a man aged 18 to 30 in good health.

The chain couples TRBV5-1 to TRBJ2-3, with 8 bases matching TRBD1. Germline CDR1 is SGHRS and CDR2 is YFSETQ. V shed 4 bases, J shed 7 bases, and the junction held 8 bases outside the gene matches. The length of the CDR3 is 14 residues. CDR3 nucleotide sequence: TGCGCCAGCAGCCAAGGACAGGGTTTGAATACGCAGTATTTT. Translated, it gives CASSQGQGLNTQYF.

The chain has TRBV30 and TRBJ2-1, with 8 bases identical to TRBD2. The CDR3 consists of 15 residues. Germline loops: CDR1 GTSNPN, CDR2 SVGIG (reference sequence). V lost 3 bases, J lost 0 bases, and 4 bases stayed unmatched. CDR3 DNA sequence: TGTGCCTGGAGATGGAGCGGGAGCTCCTACAATGAGCAGTTCTTC. Encoded protein: CAWRWSGSSYNEQFF. The full variable domain, completed using reference TRBV30 and TRBJ2-1, is SQTIHQWPATLVQPVGSPLSLECTVEGTSNPNLYWYRQAAGRGLQLLFYSVGIGQISSEVPQNLSASRPQDRQFILSSKKLLLSDSGFYLCAWRWSGSSYNEQFFGPGTRLTVL.

In DNA, the CDR3 is TGTGCCAGCAGCCCCCATTTGGGCAGCCTTTATAGCAATCAGCCCCAGCATTTT. Translating it yields CASSPHLGSLYSNQPQHF. The chain links TRBV7-2 to TRBJ1-5; D unresolved. This CDR3 comprises 18 residues. Germline V gives CDR1 SGHTA, CDR2 FQGNSA. Trimming removed 5 bases at V and 0 bases at J, with 20 bases between. The full variable domain, with the rest looked up from reference TRBV7-2 and TRBJ1-5, is GAGVSQSPSNKVTEKGKDVELRCDPISGHTALYWYRQSLGQGLEFLIYFQGNSAPDKSGLPSDRFSAERTGGSVSTLTIQRTQQEDSAVYLCASSPHLGSLYSNQPQHFGDGTRLSIL.

J is TRBJ2-7 and V is TRBV6-1, with unresolved D. V was pared by 3 bases and J by 0 bases, with 9 bases between. Germline V gene data show CDR1 as MNHNS and CDR2 as SASEGT. CDR3 length: 14 amino acids. The CDR3 loop is CASSDGSVSYEQYF. The CDR3 DNA reads as TGTGCCAGCAGTGATGGCAGTGTCTCCTACGAGCAGTACTTC.

This clone appeared a few times. V usage is TRBV7-9 and J usage is TRBJ1-2, with 11 bases that match TRBD1. Germline trimming cut 5 bases from V and 4 bases from J; bases unmatched to any gene: 9. This CDR3 region has 16 residues. From germline, CDR1 is SEHNR and CDR2 FQNEAQ (reference sequence). The CDR3 bases are TGTGCCAGCAGCGTAGGACAGGGGGCCTCCGGCTATGGCTACACCTTC. Protein sequence: CASSVGQGASGYGYTF.

The rearrangement uses TRBV5-1 and TRBJ2-3; a possible D gene is TRBD1 (6 bases). CDR1 is SGHRS, CDR2 YFSETQ, per germline. This CDR3 contains 14 residues. With 2 bases removed from V and 2 bases from J, the gap between germline ends came to 9 bases. The CDR3: CASSLNRATDTQYF. For the CDR3, the DNA is TGCGCCAGCAGCTTAAACAGGGCCACAGATACGCAGTATTTT.

This clone came up once. Sequence at one end of the junction differs from germline and may be a read error. The chain uses TRBV11-2 and TRBJ1-1; TRBD1 is a possible D gene (5 bases). The CDR3 has 16 amino acids. Germline V lookup: CDR1 SGHAT, CDR2 FQNNGV. CDR3 DNA sequence: TGTGCCAGCACCTTAGTTAAGGACATCCCGGTCACTGAAGCTTTCTTT. Protein sequence: CASTLVKDIPVTEAFF.

The chain combines TRBV6-1 with TRBJ1-6; 7 bases are shared with TRBD1. The CDR3 spans 17 residues. Germline V gives CDR1 MNHNS, CDR2 SASEGT. The V gene end was trimmed by 4 bases and the J gene end by 1 base; junction bases not matched to a gene: 7. CDR3 in DNA: TGTGCCAGCAGTGGCAGGGGGGGAGAATCCTATAATTCACCCCTCCACTTT. Residues: CASSGRGGESYNSPLHF.

As to this clone: Other DNA sequences of this sample code for an identical CDR3. The rearrangement uses TRBV19 and TRBJ2-5; 7 bases fit TRBD1. J lost 4 bases, V lost 4 bases, and 0 bases had no gene match. CDR3 size: 12 residues. Looked up from germline, CDR1 is LNHDA and CDR2 is SQIVND (reference sequence). The CDR3 bases are TGTGCCAGTAGTAGACAGGGAGAGACCCAGTACTTC. It encodes CASSRQGETQYF.

The rearrangement joins TRBV7-9 to TRBJ2-6, with unresolved D. The V and J ends lost 0 bases and 0 bases respectively, with 6 bases between them. Germline V gives CDR1 SEHNR, CDR2 FQNEAQ (reference sequence). This CDR3 has 16 amino acids. In DNA, the CDR3 is TGTGCCAGCAGCTTAGCACGGCCCTCTGGGGCCAACGTCCTGACTTTC. Translated, it gives CASSLARPSGANVLTF.

This chain uses TRBV21-1 with TRBJ2-1; no DNA check was done on the table's D call, TRBD1. TRBV21-1 represents a pseudogene. The CDR3 totals 14 residues. The CDR3 nucleotides read TGTGCCAGCAGCCCCCGGGACAGGGGCGATGAGCAGTTCTTC. Its protein product is CASSPRDRGDEQFF.

This sequence joins TRBV4-1 and TRBJ2-2; the D gene is possibly TRBD1 (6 bases). V lost 2 bases to trimming and J lost 4 bases, with 11 bases between them. This CDR3 is 15 amino acids long. CDR1 MGHRA and CDR2 YSYEKL come from the germline V gene. In nucleotides, the CDR3 is TGCGCCAGCAGCCAAAGTGGACAGTTCACCGGGGAGCTGTTTTTT. It translates to CASSQSGQFTGELFF.

In this sample, this clone turned up once. V gene TRBV19 combines with J gene TRBJ2-6; 8 bases are shared with TRBD1. Germline V gene data show CDR1 as LNHDA and CDR2 as SQIVND (reference sequence). J lost 0 bases, V lost 5 bases, and 9 bases had no gene match. The CDR3 loop spans 18 amino acids. The CDR3: CASSPTRTGLSGANVLTF. The CDR3 DNA follows: TGTGCCAGTAGTCCTACCCGGACAGGGCTCTCTGGGGCCAACGTCCTGACTTTC.

The V gene is TRBV7-9, the J gene TRBJ1-1; D ambiguous. V was shortened by 1 base and J by 7 bases, with 4 bases between the two germline ends. Per germline, CDR1 SEHNR and CDR2 FQNEAQ (reference sequence). The CDR3 spans 11 residues. The CDR3 region has the DNA TGTGCCAGCAGCTTAGGTGGTGAAGCTTTCTTT. This codes for CASSLGGEAFF.

This chain uses TRBV29-1 with TRBJ2-7, with 10 nucleotides matching TRBD1. Germline V gene lookup returns CDR1 SQVTM and CDR2 ANQGSEA. The CDR3 extends over 13 amino acids. V lost 4 bases and J lost 7; bases outside the gene matches: 7. In nucleotides, the CDR3 is TGCAGCGTTGGAAGACAGGGGGCGCGGGAGCAGTACTTC. Translating gives CSVGRQGAREQYF.

This chain links TRBV10-2 with TRBJ2-3, with D unresolved. Germline CDR1 is WSHSY and CDR2 is SAAADI. V lost 3 bases and J lost 8, with 6 bases in between. This CDR3 comprises 11 residues. The CDR3 DNA reads TGCGCCAGCAGTGAATCCGGTACGCAGTATTTT. Translating gives CASSESGTQYF.

The V call is TRBV7-2, the J call TRBJ1-1; 10 bases map to TRBD1. The CDR3 runs to 16 residues. Germline V gene lookup returns CDR1 SGHTA and CDR2 FQGNSA. After removal of 5 bases from V and 7 bases from J, the junction contained 13 bases not matched to a gene. CDR3 region: CASSTRQGANPSEAFF. The CDR3 nucleotides are TGTGCCAGCAGCACTCGACAGGGGGCTAATCCCAGTGAAGCTTTCTTT.

This chain's CDR3 is CASSYGQGQPQHF. The CDR3 region has the DNA TGCGCCAGCAGCTACGGACAGGGCCAGCCCCAGCATTTT. V usage is TRBV4-1 and J usage is TRBJ1-5; TRBD1 matches at 8 bases. The junction had 4 bases not matched to a gene; V was cut back by 5 bases and J by 7 bases. The CDR3 consists of 13 residues. The germline V gene encodes CDR1 MGHRA and CDR2 YSYEKL.

The chain combines TRBV6-1 with TRBJ2-7; D unclear. Germline CDR1 and CDR2: MNHNS and SASEGT. V lost 10 bases to trimming and J lost 12 bases, with 16 bases between them. The CDR3 covers 10 residues. In DNA form, the CDR3 reads TGTGCCACCCGTCTGGGGATGTGGTACTTC. This gives the protein CATRLGMWYF.

Note on this clone: In the same sample, other DNA sequences code for this CDR3. This CDR3 reads CASSPSGGPSYEQYF. The CDR3 nucleotides are TGTGCCAGCAGTCCGAGCGGGGGCCCCTCCTACGAGCAGTACTTC. The J gene is TRBJ2-7, the V gene TRBV28, with TRBD2 identical over 8 bases. Losses at the gene ends were 5 bases for V and 0 bases for J; bases not matched to a gene: 6. The CDR3 loop spans 15 amino acids. The germline V gene has CDR1 MDHEN and CDR2 SYDVKM. The entire variable domain, with the rest obtained from reference TRBV28 and TRBJ2-7, is as follows: DVKVTQSSRYLVKRTGEKVFLECVQDMDHENMFWYRQDPGLGLRLIYFSYDVKMKEKGDIPEGYSVSREKKERFSLILESASTNQTSMYLCASSPSGGPSYEQYFGPGTRLTVT.